Below, 15 T cell receptor beta chains from the same sample are listed, as sequenced in a study of shared clonotypes between healthy human individuals. Using immunoSEQ multiplex PCR, the repertoire was profiled, and TCRdb retains in-frame clones only, with some absent. Among 600,000 to 700,000 clones listed, 55% to 85% were seen once. The specimen sequenced was memory CD4+ T cells sorted from blood. Subset described: CD45RA-negative fraction. These receptors all stem from a woman aged 25 to 39 in good health.

The chain employs TRBV28 and TRBJ1-6; D is uncertain. The V end was cut by 5 bases, the J end by 7 bases, with 9 bases between. The germline V gene has CDR1 MDHEN and CDR2 SYDVKM. There are 13 residues in the CDR3. Here the CDR3 DNA reads TGTGCCAGCAGTGTCCCCCAAAATTCACCCCTCCACTTT. Translating gives CASSVPQNSPLHF.

This chain links TRBV5-8 with TRBJ2-1; 12 bases are a match to TRBD1. CDR3 length: 15 amino acids. Trimming took 0 bases from V and 8 from J; bases not matched to a gene: 3. Germline V gene data show CDR1 as SGHTS and CDR2 as YDEGEE. The CDR3 loop reads CASSLGDRGLDEQFF. In nucleotides, the CDR3 is TGTGCCAGCAGCTTGGGGGACAGGGGGCTTGATGAGCAGTTCTTC.

The chain joins TRBV9 to TRBJ2-1, with D hard to call. The CDR3 contains 13 residues. With 3 bases removed from V and 9 bases from J, the gap between germline ends came to 13 bases. In germline, CDR1 is SGDLS, CDR2 YYNGEE. The CDR3 DNA reads TGTGCCAGCAGCGCAAACCGGTGGGGTGAGCAGTTCTTC. The encoded protein is CASSANRWGEQFF. The full variable domain, completed using reference TRBV9 and TRBJ2-1, is DSGVTQTPKHLITATGQRVTLRCSPRSGDLSVYWYQQSLDQGLQFLIQYYNGEERAKGNILERFSAQQFPDLHSELNLSSLELGDSALYFCASSANRWGEQFFGPGTRLTVL.

The V and J genes are TRBV6-6 and TRBJ2-7; TRBD1 aligns across 9 bases. In germline, CDR1 is MNHNY, CDR2 SVGAGI (reference sequence). The CDR3 extends over 15 amino acids. V gave up 2 bases and J gave up 4 bases; unmatched junction bases: 6. CDR3 coding DNA: TGTGCCAGCAGTTACGAGGGACAGGGAGTTTACGAGCAGTACTTC. Translation: CASSYEGQGVYEQYF.

The rearrangement links TRBV28 to TRBJ2-7, with TRBD2 matching 12 bases. The ends lost 2 bases at V and 0 bases at J; junction bases unmatched: 5. Germline values: CDR1 MDHEN, CDR2 SYDVKM. The CDR3 is 17 residues long. Here the CDR3 DNA reads TGTGCCAGCAGTTTACCCCCGGGACTAGCGGGCTCCTACGAGCAGTACTTC. Translation gives CASSLPPGLAGSYEQYF.

The CDR3 here is CASTSGVRTDTQYF. The CDR3 DNA follows: TGTGCCAGCACCTCGGGAGTCCGGACAGATACGCAGTATTTT. V gene TRBV5-4 combines with J gene TRBJ2-3; D is perhaps TRBD2 (6 bases). From germline, CDR1 is SGHNT and CDR2 YYREEE (reference sequence). The CDR3 extends over 14 amino acids. With 6 bases removed from V and 3 bases from J, the gap between germline ends came to 14 bases.

This chain links TRBV28 with TRBJ2-7, with D tentatively TRBD2 (6 bases). V lost 4 bases and J 0 bases, leaving 22 bases between the germline ends. The CDR3 runs 18 residues. Looked up from germline, CDR1 is MDHEN and CDR2 is SYDVKM. The CDR3 region is CASSSPTNLRGISYEQYF. In DNA, the CDR3 is TGTGCCAGCAGTTCTCCCACCAATTTGCGGGGCATCTCCTACGAGCAGTACTTC.

The DNA for the CDR3 is TGTGCCAGCTCACATCCCGAGCGCCGACTAGCGGGCTCACGGCAGTACTTC. Its translation: CASSHPERRLAGSRQYF. V and J are TRBV18 and TRBJ2-7, with TRBD2 identical over 10 bases. The CDR3 is 17 residues long. Germline CDR1 reads KGHSH; CDR2 reads LQKENI. V trimming: 4 bases; J trimming: 9 bases; junction bases outside the gene matches: 18. Together with reference TRBV18 and TRBJ2-7, the CDR3 gives the full variable domain: NAGVMQNPRHLVRRRGQEARLRCSPMKGHSHVYWYRQLPEEGLKFMVYLQKENIIDESGMPKERFSAEFPKEGPSILRIQQVVRGDSAAYFCASSHPERRLAGSRQYFGPGTRLTVT.

This clone appeared once. V and J are TRBV6-6 and TRBJ1-3; a weak D match, TRBD1 (6 bases). Trimming stripped 7 bases from V and 0 bases from J, with 16 bases between. This CDR3 is 16 amino acids long. Germline CDR1 reads MNHNY; CDR2 reads SVGAGI (reference sequence). Written as DNA, the CDR3 is TGTGCCAGCAACAAGGACAGAGCTATCTCTGGAAACACCATATATTTT. Protein product: CASNKDRAISGNTIYF.

The CDR3 bases are TGTGCCAGCAGCAACCGACCGGCCGAGCAGTACTTC. It specifies CASSNRPAEQYF. The chain couples TRBV7-9 to TRBJ2-7; D ambiguous. Trimming removed 5 bases at V and 6 bases at J, with 11 bases between. Germline assignment: CDR1 SEHNR and CDR2 FQNEAQ (reference sequence). CDR3 length equals 12 residues.

The chain couples TRBV7-3 to TRBJ2-1, with D possibly being TRBD1 or TRBD2 (5 bases each). V was pared by 5 bases and J by 0 bases, with 14 bases between. The CDR3 runs to 16 residues. Germline V CDR1 and CDR2: SGHTA, FQGTGA. As DNA, the CDR3 is TGTGCCAGCAGCCAAGGGACGCGTAGCTCCTACAATGAGCAGTTCTTC. Translation gives CASSQGTRSSYNEQFF.

The CDR3 nucleotides are TGTGCCAGCAGTTACCAACTAGCGGGAGCGGAAGAGCAGTACTTC. Encoded protein: CASSYQLAGAEEQYF. This chain uses TRBV28 with TRBJ2-7, with 11 nucleotides matching TRBD2. Germline V gene sequence: CDR1 MDHEN, CDR2 SYDVKM. The CDR3 is made up of 15 amino acids. Trimming removed 4 bases from V and 7 bases from J; junction bases left unmatched: 9.

CDR3 sequence: CAISEQNWGNEQFF. CDR3 bases: TGTGCCATCAGTGAGCAGAATTGGGGCAATGAGCAGTTCTTC. The J gene is TRBJ2-1, the V gene TRBV10-3; no reliable D call. CDR1 and CDR2 (germline): ENHRY, SYGVKD. The CDR3 length is 14 residues. Trimming took off 2 bases at V and 6 bases at J, with 11 bases between the two ends.

The V and J genes are TRBV21-1 and TRBJ2-5; the tabulated D call, TRBD2, remains unverified against the DNA. TRBV21-1 is a known pseudogene. The CDR3 length is 16 residues. CDR3 loop: CASSNWTSGTGETQYF. CDR3 coding DNA: TGTGCCAGCAGCAATTGGACTAGCGGTACGGGGGAGACCCAGTACTTC.

The rearrangement uses TRBV11-3 and TRBJ2-1, with TRBD1 matching over 9 bases. This CDR3 is built from 15 residues. Germline CDR1 SGHNT, CDR2 YENEEA. The V segment lost 0 bases and the J segment 7 bases; nucleotides outside the gene matches: 4. In DNA, the CDR3 is TGTGCCAGCAGCTTAGATGGAGACAGGGGGAATGAGCAGTTCTTC. This sequence encodes CASSLDGDRGNEQFF.